This is a list of T cell receptor beta chains from one sample in a study of CD8+CD57+ T cells in acquired aplastic anemia. TCRdb independently ran MiXCR on the reads; one entry per CDR3 protein. The data contain approximately 170,000 distinct CDR3 sequences, just under 65% of them singletons. Sequenced sample: sorted CD4+, CD8+, or CD8+CD57+ T cells (not recorded which) from PBMCs. The receptors originated from a human donor in good health. CDR3s include the opening cysteine and the closing phenylalanine or tryptophan. A D gene is named only where the DNA matches it firmly. Only part of the rows carry a size: once, few, many, or a class if the clone is expanded.

J gene: TRBJ1-1
D gene: -
clone size: -
V gene: TRBV7-6
CDR3 DNA: TGTGCCTGCAGCTTAGAACGGATGAACGCTGAAGCTTTCTTT
CDR3 protein: CACSLERMNAEAFF

J gene: TRBJ2-2
D gene: -
clone size: -
V gene: TRBV15
CDR3 DNA: TGTGCCACCAGCAGAGTACTAGCAGGCACCGGGGAGCTGTTTTTT
CDR3 protein: CATSRVLAGTGELFF

J gene: TRBJ2-1
D gene: -
clone size: many
V gene: TRBV7-8
CDR3 DNA: TGTGCCAGCAGCTTAGAGGGACGGCACAATGAGCAGTTCTTC
CDR3 protein: CASSLEGRHNEQFF

J gene: TRBJ2-3
D gene: TRBD2
clone size: -
V gene: TRBV11-3
CDR3 DNA: TGTGCCAGCAGCTTAGGTCCGGGACTAGCGGGGGACACAGATGCGCAGTATTTT
CDR3 protein: CASSLGPGLAGDTDAQYF

J gene: TRBJ2-2
D gene: TRBD2
clone size: -
V gene: TRBV12-3/TRBV12-4
CDR3 DNA: TGTGCCAGCAGTTTAGCAGCGGGAGCGAACACCGGGGAGCTGTTTTTT
CDR3 protein: CASSLAAGANTGELFF

J gene: TRBJ2-2
D gene: TRBD1
clone size: -
V gene: TRBV5-1
CDR3 DNA: TGCGCCAGCAGCAGACTGGGACAGGGTAACACCGGGGAGCTGTTTTTT
CDR3 protein: CASSRLGQGNTGELFF

J gene: TRBJ2-5
D gene: -
clone size: many
V gene: TRBV6-5
CDR3 DNA: TGTGCCAGCCAGGGATTTATGGGAGAGACCCAGTACTTC
CDR3 protein: CASQGFMGETQYF

J gene: TRBJ2-1
D gene: -
clone size: -
V gene: TRBV2
CDR3 DNA: TGTGCCAGCAGTGTAAGCGGGACACCCTACAATGAGCAGTTCTTC
CDR3 protein: CASSVSGTPYNEQFF

J gene: TRBJ2-7
D gene: TRBD2
clone size: -
V gene: TRBV6-1
CDR3 DNA: TGTGCCAGACCTTCTAGCGGGGGGACGTACGGGCAGTACTTC
CDR3 protein: CARPSSGGTYGQYF

J gene: TRBJ1-6
D gene: -
clone size: few
V gene: TRBV7-2
CDR3 DNA: TGTGCCAGCAGCTTAGCGAATTCACCCCTCCACTTT
CDR3 protein: CASSLANSPLHF

J gene: TRBJ1-1
D gene: -
clone size: few
V gene: TRBV2
CDR3 DNA: TGTGCCAGCAGTGAAGCGCTTGGGTCGACGGCTTTCTTT
CDR3 protein: CASSEALGSTAFF

J gene: TRBJ1-3
D gene: -
clone size: once
V gene: TRBV6-6
CDR3 DNA: TGTGCCAGCAGTCCAGCATTGTCTGGAAACACCATATATTTT
CDR3 protein: CASSPALSGNTIYF

J gene: TRBJ2-7
D gene: -
clone size: many
V gene: TRBV24-1
CDR3 DNA: TGTGCCGCAACGTGGATTGCGGGACCTCCCGAGCAGTACTTC
CDR3 protein: CAATWIAGPPEQYF

J gene: TRBJ2-7
D gene: TRBD2
clone size: once
V gene: TRBV10-3
CDR3 DNA: TGTGCCATCAGCGAGTCAGTGGCGGGAGGCTACGAGCAGTACTTC
CDR3 protein: CAISESVAGGYEQYF

J gene: TRBJ1-3
D gene: -
clone size: -
V gene: TRBV2
CDR3 DNA: TGTGCCTCCAGGAGAGCCTCTGGAAACACCATATATTTT
CDR3 protein: CASRRASGNTIYF

J gene: TRBJ2-7
D gene: -
clone size: -
V gene: TRBV7-3
CDR3 DNA: TGTGCCAGCAGCTTGGTCAGTGAGCAGTACTTC
CDR3 protein: CASSLVSEQYF

J gene: TRBJ1-1
D gene: -
clone size: -
V gene: TRBV6-6
CDR3 DNA: TGTGCCAGCAGTTCGGAGGGGCGCGGCACTGAAGCTTTCTTT
CDR3 protein: CASSSEGRGTEAFF

J gene: TRBJ1-1
D gene: -
clone size: -
V gene: TRBV7-8
CDR3 DNA: TGTGCCAGCAGCTTAAAAGGGATGAACACTGAAGCTTTCTTC
CDR3 protein: CASSLKGMNTEAFF

J gene: TRBJ1-5
D gene: -
clone size: many
V gene: TRBV24-1
CDR3 DNA: TGTGCCACCAGTGATTCAGGGGACAATCAGCCCCAGCATTTT
CDR3 protein: CATSDSGDNQPQHF

J gene: TRBJ2-1
D gene: -
clone size: -
V gene: TRBV9
CDR3 DNA: TGTGCCAGCGGTAGTGAGCAGTTCTTC
CDR3 protein: CASGSEQFF

J gene: TRBJ2-1
D gene: -
clone size: -
V gene: TRBV13
CDR3 DNA: TGTGCCAGCAGCTTCGGGTCAGGGGACAATGAGCAGTTCTTC
CDR3 protein: CASSFGSGDNEQFF

J gene: TRBJ2-7
D gene: -
clone size: -
V gene: TRBV12-3/TRBV12-4
CDR3 DNA: TGTGCCAGCACCTCCCGTCCAGTTGACGAGCAGTACTTC
CDR3 protein: CASTSRPVDEQYF

J gene: TRBJ2-7
D gene: TRBD2
clone size: -
V gene: TRBV15
CDR3 DNA: TGTGCCACCAGCGGAAGCGGGAGCTACGAGCAGTACTTC
CDR3 protein: CATSGSGSYEQYF

J gene: TRBJ2-7
D gene: TRBD1
clone size: -
V gene: TRBV7-8
CDR3 DNA: TGTGCCAGCAGCAGGACCGGGACAGGGGGCAGCTACGAGCAGTACTTC
CDR3 protein: CASSRTGTGGSYEQYF

J gene: TRBJ2-7
D gene: -
clone size: -
V gene: TRBV3-2
CDR3 DNA: TGTGCCAGCAGGCCCGGACAGGGGGAGACCTACGAGCAGTACTTC
CDR3 protein: CASRPGQGETYEQYF

J gene: TRBJ2-7
D gene: -
clone size: -
V gene: TRBV20-1
CDR3 DNA: TGCAGTGCCGCCCCCGTGCGAACCTACGAGCAGTACTTC
CDR3 protein: CSAAPVRTYEQYF

J gene: TRBJ1-1
D gene: -
clone size: few
V gene: TRBV20-1
CDR3 DNA: TGCAGTGCTAGCTGGACAGACACTGAAGCTTTCTTT
CDR3 protein: CSASWTDTEAFF

J gene: TRBJ1-1
D gene: -
clone size: many
V gene: TRBV7-9
CDR3 DNA: TGTGCCAGCAGCTTAGCACTTGAGGGGGAGGGTGGGGCTTTCTTT
CDR3 protein: CASSLALEGEGGAFF

J gene: TRBJ2-1
D gene: TRBD2
clone size: -
V gene: TRBV7-2
CDR3 DNA: TGTGCCAGCAGCTCAGGACTAGCGGGGGCCTACAATGAGCAGTTCTTC
CDR3 protein: CASSSGLAGAYNEQFF

J gene: TRBJ2-1
D gene: -
clone size: once
V gene: TRBV7-9
CDR3 DNA: TGTGCCAGCAGCTCCCCCGCGAAACATCTGTTCTTC
CDR3 protein: CASSSPAKHLFF

J gene: TRBJ2-7
D gene: -
clone size: -
V gene: TRBV20-1
CDR3 DNA: TGCAGTGTTCGAAGTCCCTCCTACGAGCAGTACTTC
CDR3 protein: CSVRSPSYEQYF

J gene: TRBJ2-2
D gene: TRBD2
clone size: once
V gene: TRBV20-1
CDR3 DNA: TGCAGTGCTTCGCGGGGGGCCAACACCGGGGAGCTGTCTTTT
CDR3 protein: CSASRGANTGELSF

J gene: TRBJ2-7
D gene: TRBD1
clone size: -
V gene: TRBV7-2
CDR3 DNA: TGTGCCAGCAGCAAGACAGGGGCGTACGAGCAGTACTTC
CDR3 protein: CASSKTGAYEQYF

J gene: TRBJ1-5
D gene: -
clone size: -
V gene: TRBV10-3
CDR3 DNA: TGTGCCATCGGATCCACAGTCTCCGAGCAGCCCCAGCATTTT
CDR3 protein: CAIGSTVSEQPQHF

J gene: TRBJ1-1
D gene: TRBD1
clone size: many
V gene: TRBV20-1
CDR3 DNA: TGCAGTGCTTTGGCCCCGGACAGGGAGAACACTGAAGCTTTCTTT
CDR3 protein: CSALAPDRENTEAFF

J gene: TRBJ1-5
D gene: -
clone size: -
V gene: TRBV15
CDR3 DNA: TGTGCCACCAGCAGCTCCACCTTTGGGGGTAGGGCTAATCAGCCCCAGCATTTT
CDR3 protein: CATSSSTFGGRANQPQHF

J gene: TRBJ1-1
D gene: -
clone size: -
V gene: TRBV6-2/TRBV6-3
CDR3 DNA: TGTGCCAGCAGTTACTCCCCTGGGTACACTGAAGCTTTCTTT
CDR3 protein: CASSYSPGYTEAFF

J gene: TRBJ2-5
D gene: -
clone size: -
V gene: TRBV20-1
CDR3 DNA: TGCAGTGCTAGAGATCGGGGCAGCCTAGGGGAGACCCAGTACTTC
CDR3 protein: CSARDRGSLGETQYF

J gene: TRBJ1-6
D gene: TRBD1
clone size: once
V gene: TRBV24-1
CDR3 DNA: TGTGCCACCCAGGACAGGGAAGCTTCACCCCTCCACTTT
CDR3 protein: CATQDREASPLHF

J gene: TRBJ1-2
D gene: -
clone size: -
V gene: TRBV10-3
CDR3 DNA: TGTGCCATCAGTGATTGGGGGCGCGACAATGGCTACACCTTC
CDR3 protein: CAISDWGRDNGYTF

J gene: TRBJ2-7
D gene: -
clone size: -
V gene: TRBV7-6
CDR3 DNA: TGTGCCAGCAGCTTCAGGGATCACGAGCAGTACTTC
CDR3 protein: CASSFRDHEQYF

J gene: TRBJ2-7
D gene: TRBD1
clone size: few
V gene: TRBV7-3
CDR3 DNA: TGTGCCAGCAGGAGGACAGGGGGCAACGAGCAGTACTTC
CDR3 protein: CASRRTGGNEQYF

J gene: TRBJ1-6
D gene: -
clone size: -
V gene: TRBV7-6
CDR3 DNA: TGTGCCAGCAGCTTAGCTGGCGTCAATTCACCCCTCCACTTT
CDR3 protein: CASSLAGVNSPLHF

J gene: TRBJ1-2
D gene: -
clone size: -
V gene: TRBV19
CDR3 DNA: TGTGCCAGTAGCCCGGCAGGGCCTTATGGCTACACCTTC
CDR3 protein: CASSPAGPYGYTF

J gene: TRBJ2-7
D gene: TRBD2
clone size: few
V gene: TRBV20-1
CDR3 DNA: TGCAGTGCTAGGAGGACTAGCGGGGGCTACGAGCAGTACTTC
CDR3 protein: CSARRTSGGYEQYF

J gene: TRBJ2-7
D gene: TRBD2
clone size: many
V gene: TRBV20-1
CDR3 DNA: TGCAGCGCCCGGACTAGCGGGAGCTACGAGCAGTACTTC
CDR3 protein: CSARTSGSYEQYF

J gene: TRBJ2-7
D gene: -
clone size: -
V gene: TRBV20-1
CDR3 DNA: TGCAGTGCTAGAGGGGGATTCTCCTACGAGCAGTACTTC
CDR3 protein: CSARGGFSYEQYF

J gene: TRBJ1-6
D gene: -
clone size: -
V gene: TRBV19
CDR3 DNA: TGTGCCAGTAGTATAGTCCCGGGAATTAATTCACCCCTCCACTTT
CDR3 protein: CASSIVPGINSPLHF

J gene: TRBJ2-5
D gene: TRBD1
clone size: -
V gene: TRBV7-9
CDR3 DNA: TGTGCCAGCAGCTTAGAGGGGGCCTGGGAGACCCAGTACTTC
CDR3 protein: CASSLEGAWETQYF

J gene: TRBJ1-6
D gene: -
clone size: -
V gene: TRBV7-9
CDR3 DNA: TGTGCCAGCAGCCTTAATCCACCCCTCCACTTT
CDR3 protein: CASSLNPPLHF